This TCR beta chain originates from a study of identical twins. The CDR3 spans 14 residues. The germline V and J ends were trimmed by 4 bases and 2 bases, with 10 bases remaining between them. Germline CDR1 reads MNHEY; CDR2 reads SVGAGI. Each CDR3 protein gets one entry after TCRdb re-called the 5' RACE reads with MiXCR. The data hold 350,000 to 450,000 distinct CDR3 sequences, with roughly 18% observed a single time. Input material: naive T cells sorted from blood. The receptor was isolated from a man aged 45-65 years in good health. This chain links TRBV6-5 with TRBJ2-3; perhaps TRBD1 as D (6 bases). DNA of the CDR3: TGTGCCAGCAGTTCCACAGGGACCACAGATACGCAGTATTTT. Its protein product is CASSSTGTTDTQYF.